The entry that follows covers one T cell receptor (beta chain) sequence. What it binds is not known. The source of the sample is a study of chemoradiotherapy in HPV16-positive cancers. Study-wide context: A couple of HPV16-positive patients' cells yielded candidate HPV-specific clones and common motifs. Overall study findings and caveats: HPV-responsive T-cell expansion during chemoradiotherapy was linked to improved recurrence-free survival in HPV16-positive patients. Candidate HPV-specific clones and E7-related TCR motifs grew in tumor during treatment. HPV-specific T cells were functionally defined from only a couple of HPV16-positive patients.

V lost 3 bases, J lost 6 bases, and 24 bases lay in between. Germline-derived CDR1 and CDR2 are SGHRS and YFSETQ. This CDR3 is 18 amino acids long. Libraries were prepared by immunoSEQ multiplex PCR; TCRdb keeps only in-frame clonotypes and omits some of them. The sample contains about 870 clones, about 88% of which appear only once. The J gene is TRBJ2-2, the V gene TRBV5-1, with D possibly matching TRBD2 (6 bases). Sequenced here: tumor tissue, sampled from a patient who underwent chemoradiotherapy. The sequence was collected from a human donor with HPV-associated anogenital cancer. CDR3 sequence (DNA): TGCGCCAGCAGCTCCGGTCAAGGCGGAACGACTAGTCCCGGGGAGCTGTTTTTT. Its translation: CASSSGQGGTTSPGELFF.